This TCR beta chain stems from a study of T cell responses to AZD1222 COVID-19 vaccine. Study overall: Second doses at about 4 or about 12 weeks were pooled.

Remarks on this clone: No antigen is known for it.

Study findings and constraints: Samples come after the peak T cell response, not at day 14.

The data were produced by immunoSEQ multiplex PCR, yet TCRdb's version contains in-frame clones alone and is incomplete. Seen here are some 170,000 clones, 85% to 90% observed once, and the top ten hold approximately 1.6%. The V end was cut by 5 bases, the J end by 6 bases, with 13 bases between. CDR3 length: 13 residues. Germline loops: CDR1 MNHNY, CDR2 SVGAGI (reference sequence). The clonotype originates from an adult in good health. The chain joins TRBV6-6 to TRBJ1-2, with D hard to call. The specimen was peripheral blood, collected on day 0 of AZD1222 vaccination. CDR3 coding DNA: TGTGCCAGCAGTACTCTGGGCCTAAATGGCTACACCTTC. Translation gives CASSTLGLNGYTF.